The rows below give T cell receptor beta chains drawn from one sample of a study of blood T cell repertoires in COVID-19. The method was immunoSEQ multiplex PCR; TCRdb's version includes in-frame clones alone and lacks a portion of them. The sample shows approximately 270,000 clones, 75% to 90% of them seen only once. Material for sequencing was peripheral blood. The origin of the receptors is a man between 45 and 60 years old with acute or convalescent COVID-19. The CDR3 runs from the conserved cysteine through the conserved F or W. D genes are given only for firm matches. Size tells how often a clone was seen (once, few, many) or the class of an expanded clone, and some rows leave it out.

size,V,D,J,CDR3,DNA
-,TRBV7-9,-,TRBJ2-1,CASSLAYNEQFF,TGTGCCAGCAGCTTGGCTTACAATGAGCAGTTCTTC
-,TRBV7-9,-,TRBJ1-1,CASSPGWENTEAFF,TGTGCCAGCAGCCCGGGGTGGGAAAACACTGAAGCTTTCTTT
-,TRBV19,-,TRBJ1-4,CASINSGAATNEKLFF,TGTGCCAGTATCAACTCGGGAGCAGCAACTAATGAAAAACTGTTTTTT
-,TRBV2,-,TRBJ2-4,CASNGGDFKNIQYF,TGTGCCAGCAACGGCGGGGACTTCAAAAACATTCAGTACTTC
-,TRBV5-1,TRBD1,TRBJ2-7,CASSLGTGRAYEQYF,TGCGCCAGCAGCTTGGGGACAGGGCGGGCCTACGAGCAGTACTTC
-,TRBV19,TRBD1,TRBJ2-2,CASSTPGTGRPGELFF,TGTGCCAGTAGTACCCCCGGGACAGGGAGGCCCGGGGAGCTGTTTTTT
-,TRBV6-4,-,TRBJ1-5,CASRYLSQHF,TGTGCCAGCCGCTATTTGTCCCAGCATTTT
-,TRBV6-5,-,TRBJ1-5,CASRKDSFSNQPQHF,TGTGCCAGCAGGAAGGACAGTTTTAGCAATCAGCCCCAGCATTTT
-,TRBV7-8,-,TRBJ1-2,CASSLVSTFEGYTF,TGTGCCAGCAGCTTAGTGAGCACCTTTGAGGGCTACACCTTC
-,TRBV5-1,-,TRBJ1-1,CASSLDPSGEAFF,TGCGCCAGCAGCTTGGACCCTTCGGGGGAAGCTTTCTTT
-,TRBV11-2,-,TRBJ2-2,CAGRQDANTGELFF,TGTGCCGGACGACAGGACGCGAACACCGGGGAGCTGTTTTTT
-,TRBV6-5,TRBD2,TRBJ2-3,CASTLTGGGKDTQYF,TGTGCCAGCACCCTAACGGGAGGGGGTAAGGATACGCAGTATTTT
-,TRBV4-2,TRBD1,TRBJ1-2,CASSVQGQGMSGYTF,TGTGCCAGCAGCGTCCAGGGACAGGGGATGAGTGGCTACACCTTC
many,TRBV11-2,TRBD1,TRBJ1-5,CASSLEPGQGHQPQHF,TGTGCCAGCAGCTTAGAGCCGGGACAGGGGCATCAGCCCCAGCATTTT
-,TRBV7-7,-,TRBJ2-5,CASSLAAAEETQYF,TGTGCTAGCAGCTTAGCGGCGGCAGAAGAGACCCAGTACTTC
-,TRBV12-3/TRBV12-4,-,TRBJ2-3,CASTSPGADTQYF,TGTGCCAGCACCAGTCCCGGGGCAGATACGCAGTATTTT
-,TRBV18,-,TRBJ1-5,CASSPPGGLGSNQPQHF,TGTGCCAGCTCACCACCGGGGGGACTCGGAAGCAATCAGCCCCAGCATTTT